These T cell receptor beta chains were read from a single sample in a study of blood T cell repertoires in COVID-19. Clones were sequenced by immunoSEQ multiplex PCR, and TCRdb holds only the in-frame ones, with some missing. The table includes hundreds of thousands of clones, around 80% detected once. Sequenced input: peripheral blood. The receptors were sampled from a woman in her forties or fifties with acute or convalescent COVID-19. The CDR3 runs from the conserved cysteine through the conserved F or W. D genes are given only for firm matches. Clone size appears in some rows only: once, few, many, or a class for an expanded clone.

v_gene,d_gene,j_gene,abundance,CDR3nt,CDR3aa
TRBV24-1,.,TRBJ1-1,.,TGTGCCACCAGTGAAACTAAAAACACTGAAGCTTTCTTT,CATSETKNTEAFF
TRBV9,TRBD2,TRBJ2-7,.,TGTGCCAGCAGCGACCGGACTAGCGGGAGCGAGCAGTACTTC,CASSDRTSGSEQYF
TRBV18,TRBD2,TRBJ2-5,.,TGTGCCAGCTCACCAGGGAGGGAAGAAACCCAGTACTTC,CASSPGREETQYF
TRBV2,TRBD2,TRBJ2-7,.,TGTGCCAGCAGCTCTGGCCGGACTAGGACCTACGAGCAGTACTTC,CASSSGRTRTYEQYF
TRBV30,.,TRBJ2-1,.,TGTGCCTGGAGTGCCGGGAGCACCTACTACAATGAGCAGTTCTTC,CAWSAGSTYYNEQFF
TRBV30,TRBD1,TRBJ1-6,.,TGTGCCTGGAGGTTCGGACAGGGTAGCTCTTTACGCTCACCCCTCCACTTT,CAWRFGQGSSLRSPLHF
TRBV10-2,TRBD2,TRBJ2-5,.,TGCGCCAGCAGTGAGTCGGCTAGCGGGAGTATCCAGACCCAGTACTTC,CASSESASGSIQTQYF
TRBV6-4,TRBD1,TRBJ2-2,.,TGTGCCAGTAGTTTTGAGGGGGCGACCGGGGAGCTGTTTTTT,CASSFEGATGELFF
TRBV19,.,TRBJ1-4,.,TGTGCCAGTAGCCGCCGAGGACGGGGAGCGGGCCTTGGAACTAATGAAAAACTGTTTTTT,CASSRRGRGAGLGTNEKLFF
TRBV15,.,TRBJ2-7,.,TGTGCCACCAGCAGAGGGTCGCGGTACGAGCAGTACTTC,CATSRGSRYEQYF
TRBV27,.,TRBJ1-1,few,TGTGCCAGCAGTTCCCTGGGGGCGACGAACACTGAAGCTTTCTTT,CASSSLGATNTEAFF
TRBV3-1/TRBV3-2,TRBD2,TRBJ2-7,.,TGTGCCAGCAGCCAAGATAGTCTAGCGGGAGGCCGACAGTTCGAGCAGTACTTC,CASSQDSLAGGRQFEQYF
TRBV19,.,TRBJ1-1,.,TGTGCCAGTAGTATATTAGGGACACCTGACACTGAAGCTTTCTTT,CASSILGTPDTEAFF
TRBV11-2,TRBD2,TRBJ2-1,.,TGTGCCAGCAGCTTAGGGGCTAGCGGGAGGAGGGATGAGCAGTTCTTC,CASSLGASGRRDEQFF
TRBV10-1,TRBD2,TRBJ2-1,few,TGCGCCAGCAGTGCAGGACTAGCGGCTAATGAGCAGTTCTTC,CASSAGLAANEQFF
TRBV10-3,.,TRBJ2-2,.,TGTGCCATCAGTGAGCAGGGAACGGGTAACACCGGGGAGCTGTTTTTT,CAISEQGTGNTGELFF
TRBV11-2,.,TRBJ1-1,few,TGTGCCAGCAGCTTAGGACAGAACACTGAAGCTTTCTTT,CASSLGQNTEAFF
TRBV7-3,.,TRBJ2-3,.,TGTGCCAGCAGCTTACTTCCGGGTTGGGATACGCAGTATTTT,CASSLLPGWDTQYF